The clone carrying this T cell receptor beta chain was picked up one time. Its antigen is not known. A junction end diverges from the germline sequence, so it may reflect a read error. Over 95% purity was reached by all sorted populations. This entry is derived from a study of beta chain features in type 1 diabetes. Whole-study context: Examined across all samples were roughly 100 million sorted cells.

Germline V gives CDR1 SSHAT, CDR2 FNYEAQ (reference sequence). CDR3 length: 15 residues. Isolated RNA was reverse transcribed in full, so expressed TCRB transcripts were sequenced. The assay was immunoSEQ multiplex PCR, and TCRdb's table has in-frame clones only and misses some. This table has 95,000 to 150,000 clones, roughly 17% appearing once. The study, taken as a whole, reports: Possible PCR preference for shorter templates applied equally to patients and controls. For Type 1 diabetes patients, all four CD4+ subsets carried TCRB CDR3s that were moderately but significantly shorter. The influence of HLA type on TCRB rearrangement stayed undetermined.

The sample consisted of central memory CD4+ T cells from blood. V usage is TRBV7-7 and J usage is TRBJ2-1; no definite D call. The origin of this receptor is a man younger than 35 with type 1 diabetes. The CDR3 is CASSLTTYSYNEQFF. The CDR3 DNA reads TGTGCTAGCAGCTTAACCACCTACTCGTACAATGAGCAGTTCTTC.